Included here is one T cell receptor beta chain sequence, with context. Its target is not known. The data stem from a study of CD8+ T cells in alopecia areata. Whole-study context: Once tofacitinib had been taken for 6 to 18 months, 6 months off drug followed. Study-wide points: It was observed that many expanded lesional clones persisted in scalp and blood during tofacitinib.

cDNA serving as the sequencing template came from extracted, reverse transcribed RNA. Using immunoSEQ multiplex PCR, the repertoire was profiled, and TCRdb retains in-frame clones only, with some absent. The sample yields approximately 180,000 clones, less than 65% seen once. The CDR3 has 12 amino acids. The V end was cut by 5 bases, the J end by 5 bases, with 7 bases between. CDR1 is SGHDN, CDR2 FVKESK, per germline. As to treatment: oral pan-JAK inhibitor, 5-10 mg twice daily. Peripheral blood samples and lesional scalp punch biopsies were obtained from alopecia areata patients. From PBMCs, CD4+ and CD8+ T cells were sorted.

This receptor was obtained from a human donor with alopecia areata. The specimen was CD4+ T cells sorted from blood, collected at week 24, from a patient treated with tofacitinib. The chain joins TRBV14 to TRBJ1-5; tentative D call: TRBD1 (5 bases). CDR3 sequence: CASSIRDQPQHF. In DNA, the CDR3 is TGTGCCAGCAGCATCAGGGATCAGCCCCAGCATTTT.